Given below is one T cell receptor (beta chain) in context. TCRdb keeps only in-frame clones here, not all; method: immunoSEQ multiplex PCR. The sample lists about 230,000 clones, 82% occurring once. Germline CDR1 reads MDHEN; CDR2 reads SYDVKM. There are 16 residues in the CDR3. The V and J ends lost 0 bases and 8 bases respectively, with 19 bases between them. The sample belongs to a study of control samples from healthy donors and cancer patients. The rearrangement joins TRBV28 to TRBJ1-2; the D is unclear. Sequencing was carried out using PBMCs. The sequence came from a woman aged 55-75 years with lung cancer. The CDR3 loop reads CASSLWEVGWAEGYTF. The CDR3 DNA follows: TGTGCCAGCAGTTTATGGGAAGTCGGATGGGCCGAGGGCTACACCTTC.